The entry below describes one T cell receptor beta chain. What it binds is not known. The roughly eleven donors had active juvenile idiopathic arthritis, with 3 polyarticular and 8 oligoarticular cases. Median disease duration was around seven years, range 0.2-19.1. Sequenced by immunoSEQ multiplex PCR; TCRdb stores in-frame clones only, minus some. The sample totals under 10,000 clones. This entry belongs to a study of synovial regulatory T cells in juvenile arthritis. The study, taken as a whole, reports: iaTreg TCR repertoires were largely private across patients and partially overlapped synovial Teff and blood CPL.

The CDR3 totals 14 residues. There is no recorded DNA. Germline V CDR1 and CDR2: SGHNT, YYREEE (reference sequence). The sequence came from a donor between 2 and 35 years old with juvenile idiopathic arthritis. The chain has TRBV5-4 and TRBJ2-3. The sequenced material came from Treg cells from blood. The subset denotes: remaining (HLA-DR-negative) circulating blood Treg cells. The CDR3 is CASSLTSSTDTQYF.